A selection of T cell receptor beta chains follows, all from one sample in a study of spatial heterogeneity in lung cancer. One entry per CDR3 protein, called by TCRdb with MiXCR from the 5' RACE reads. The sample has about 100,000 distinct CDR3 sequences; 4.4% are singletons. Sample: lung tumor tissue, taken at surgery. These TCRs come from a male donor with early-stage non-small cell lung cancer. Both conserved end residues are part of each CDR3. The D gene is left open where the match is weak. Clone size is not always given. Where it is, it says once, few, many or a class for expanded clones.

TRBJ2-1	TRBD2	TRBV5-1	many	CASSLDSSGGRQFF
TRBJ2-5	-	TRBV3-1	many	CASSYQGEGETQYF
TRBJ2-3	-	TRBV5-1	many	CASRTGAGATQYF
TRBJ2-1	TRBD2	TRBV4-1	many	CASSQASGSGSYNEQFF
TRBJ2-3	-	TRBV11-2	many	CASSPTGGLVDTQYF
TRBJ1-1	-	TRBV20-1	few	CSAPQTSTQKAFF
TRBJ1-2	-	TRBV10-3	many	CAIAGVEGDGYTF
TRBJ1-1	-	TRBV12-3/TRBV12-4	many	CASSFLGRDTEAFF
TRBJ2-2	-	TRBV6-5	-	CASSYSGGYTGELFF
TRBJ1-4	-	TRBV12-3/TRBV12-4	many	CASTQFGGAEKLFF
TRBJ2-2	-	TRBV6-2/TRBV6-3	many	CASKRTGNFNTGELFF
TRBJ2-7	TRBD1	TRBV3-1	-	CASSRAGTATYEQYF
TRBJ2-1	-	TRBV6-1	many	CASTRWGEQFF
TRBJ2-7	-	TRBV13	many	CASSPGTSFYEQYF
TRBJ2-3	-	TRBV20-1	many	CSASTVNTDTQYF
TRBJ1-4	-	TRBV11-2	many	CASSGRNEKLFF
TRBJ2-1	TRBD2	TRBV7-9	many	CASSRTSASSYNEQFF
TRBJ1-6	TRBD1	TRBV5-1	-	CASSFLPGQGDSPLHF
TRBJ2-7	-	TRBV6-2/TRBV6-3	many	CASSYQDSYFYEQYF
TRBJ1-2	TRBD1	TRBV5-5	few	CASSSGTGPSYGYTF
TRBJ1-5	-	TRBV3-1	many	CASSQGNRLGPQHF
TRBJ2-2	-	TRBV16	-	CASSPNSDTGELFF
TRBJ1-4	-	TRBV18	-	CASSPRSGFNEKLFF
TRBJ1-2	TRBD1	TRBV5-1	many	CASSTEGAGYTF
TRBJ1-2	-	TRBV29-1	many	CSVGNRGYGYTF
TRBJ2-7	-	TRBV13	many	CASSLGSRYYEQYF
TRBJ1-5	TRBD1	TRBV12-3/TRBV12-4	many	CASSLYAGTGNNQPQHF
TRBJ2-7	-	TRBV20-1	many	CSAAPPRDLYEQYF
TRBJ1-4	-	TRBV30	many	CAWKWQYDEKLFF
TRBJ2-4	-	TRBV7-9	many	CASSFGSGNIQYF
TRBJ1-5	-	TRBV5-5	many	CASSFRGAGQPQHF
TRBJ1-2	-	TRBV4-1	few	CASSQNRVTNYGYTF
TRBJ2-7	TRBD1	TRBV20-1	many	CSAWGQGAREQYF
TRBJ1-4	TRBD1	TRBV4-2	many	CASSTGQGAEKLFF
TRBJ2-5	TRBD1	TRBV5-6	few	CASSLVQGKGETQYF
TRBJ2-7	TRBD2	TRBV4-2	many	CASSQPTSGRTYEQYF
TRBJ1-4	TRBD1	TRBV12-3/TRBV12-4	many	CASSQGQGSEKLFF
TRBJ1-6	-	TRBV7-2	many	CASSFSGAHSPLHF
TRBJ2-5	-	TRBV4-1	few	CASSQTSQETQYF
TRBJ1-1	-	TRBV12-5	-	CASGFDTYEAFF
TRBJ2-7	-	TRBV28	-	CASSRIISEQYF
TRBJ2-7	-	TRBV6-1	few	CASSNLRGSFDEQYF
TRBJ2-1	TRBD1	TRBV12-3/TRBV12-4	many	CASSDRGAIYNEQFF
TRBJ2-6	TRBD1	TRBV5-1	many	CASSLFRQGFNVLTF
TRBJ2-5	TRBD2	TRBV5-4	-	CASSLGTSGSETQYF